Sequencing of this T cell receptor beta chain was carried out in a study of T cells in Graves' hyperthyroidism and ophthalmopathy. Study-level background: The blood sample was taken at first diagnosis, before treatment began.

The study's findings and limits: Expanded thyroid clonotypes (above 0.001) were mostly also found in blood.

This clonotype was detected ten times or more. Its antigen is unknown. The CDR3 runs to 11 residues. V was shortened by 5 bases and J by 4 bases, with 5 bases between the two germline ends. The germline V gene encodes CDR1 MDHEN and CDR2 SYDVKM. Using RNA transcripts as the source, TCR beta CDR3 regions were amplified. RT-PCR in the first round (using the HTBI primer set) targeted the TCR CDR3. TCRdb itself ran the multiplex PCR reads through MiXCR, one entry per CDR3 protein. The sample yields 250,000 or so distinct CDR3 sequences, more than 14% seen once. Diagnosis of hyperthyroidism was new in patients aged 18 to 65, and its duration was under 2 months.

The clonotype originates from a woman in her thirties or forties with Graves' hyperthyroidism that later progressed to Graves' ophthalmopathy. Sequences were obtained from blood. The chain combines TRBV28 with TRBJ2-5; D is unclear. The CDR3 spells CASSARETQYF. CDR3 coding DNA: TGTGCCAGCAGTGCTAGAGAGACCCAGTACTTC.